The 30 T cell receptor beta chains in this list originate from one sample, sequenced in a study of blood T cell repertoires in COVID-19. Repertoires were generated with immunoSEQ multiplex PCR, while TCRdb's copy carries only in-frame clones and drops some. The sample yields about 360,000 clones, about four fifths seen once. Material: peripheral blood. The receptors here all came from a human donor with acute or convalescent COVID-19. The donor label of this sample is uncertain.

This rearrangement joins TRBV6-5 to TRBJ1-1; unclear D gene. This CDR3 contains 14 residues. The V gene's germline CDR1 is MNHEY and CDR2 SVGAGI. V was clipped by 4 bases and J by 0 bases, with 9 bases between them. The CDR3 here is CASSLLSMNTEAFF. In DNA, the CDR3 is TGTGCCAGCAGTTTACTGAGCATGAACACTGAAGCTTTCTTT.

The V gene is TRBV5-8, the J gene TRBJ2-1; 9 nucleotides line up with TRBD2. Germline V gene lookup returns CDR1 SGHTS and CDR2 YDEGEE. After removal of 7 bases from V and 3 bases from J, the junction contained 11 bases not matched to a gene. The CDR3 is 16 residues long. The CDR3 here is CASPAGRGGIYNEQFF. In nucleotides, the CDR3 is TGTGCCAGCCCTGCGGGGCGGGGGGGCATCTACAATGAGCAGTTCTTC.

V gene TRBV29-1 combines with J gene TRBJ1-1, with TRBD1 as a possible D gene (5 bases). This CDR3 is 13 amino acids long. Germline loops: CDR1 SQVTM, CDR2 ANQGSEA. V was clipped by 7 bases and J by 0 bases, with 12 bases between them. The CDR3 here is CSAMTDLNTEAFF. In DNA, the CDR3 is TGCAGCGCCATGACAGACTTGAACACTGAAGCTTTCTTT. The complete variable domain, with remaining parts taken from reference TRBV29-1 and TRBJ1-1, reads SAVISQKPSRDICQRGTSLTIQCQVDSQVTMMFWYRQQPGQSLTLIATANQGSEATYESGFVIDKFPISRPNLTFSTLTVSNMSPEDSSIYLCSAMTDLNTEAFFGQGTRLTVV.

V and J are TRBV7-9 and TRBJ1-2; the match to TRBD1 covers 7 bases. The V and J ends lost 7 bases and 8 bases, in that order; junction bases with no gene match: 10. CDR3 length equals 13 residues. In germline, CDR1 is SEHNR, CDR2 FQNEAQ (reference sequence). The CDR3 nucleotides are TGTGCCAGCATCGAAGGACAGGTCGGGGGCTACACCTTC. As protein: CASIEGQVGGYTF.

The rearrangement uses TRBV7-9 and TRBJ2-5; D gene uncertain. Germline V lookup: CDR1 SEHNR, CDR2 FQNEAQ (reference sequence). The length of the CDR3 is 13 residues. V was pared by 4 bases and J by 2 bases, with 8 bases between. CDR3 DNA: TGTGCCAGCAGCTCCGTCCTACAAGAGACCCAGTACTTC. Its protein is CASSSVLQETQYF.

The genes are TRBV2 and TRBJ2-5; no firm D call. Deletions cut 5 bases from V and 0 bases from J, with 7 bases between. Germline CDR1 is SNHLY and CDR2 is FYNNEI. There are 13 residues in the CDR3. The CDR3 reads CASSLRHQETQYF. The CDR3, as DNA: TGTGCCAGCAGTCTCAGGCACCAAGAGACCCAGTACTTC.

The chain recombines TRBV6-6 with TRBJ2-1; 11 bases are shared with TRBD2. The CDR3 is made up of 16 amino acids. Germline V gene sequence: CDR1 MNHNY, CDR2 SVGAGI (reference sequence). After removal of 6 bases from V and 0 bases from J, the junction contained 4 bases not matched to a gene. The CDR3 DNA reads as TGTGCCAGCAGACGACTAGCGGGAATCTCCTACAATGAGCAGTTCTTC. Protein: CASRRLAGISYNEQFF.

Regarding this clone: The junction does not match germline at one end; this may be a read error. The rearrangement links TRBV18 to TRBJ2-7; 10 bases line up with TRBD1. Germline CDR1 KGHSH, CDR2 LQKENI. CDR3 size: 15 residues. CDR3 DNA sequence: TGTGCCAGCACCCCCGACAGGGGGCTTACGTACGAACAGTACTTC. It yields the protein CASTPDRGLTYEQYF.

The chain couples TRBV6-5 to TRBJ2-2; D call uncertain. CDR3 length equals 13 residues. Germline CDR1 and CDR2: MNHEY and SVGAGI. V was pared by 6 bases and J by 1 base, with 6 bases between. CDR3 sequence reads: CASRGLNTGELFF. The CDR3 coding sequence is TGTGCCAGCAGGGGCCTGAACACCGGGGAGCTGTTTTTT.

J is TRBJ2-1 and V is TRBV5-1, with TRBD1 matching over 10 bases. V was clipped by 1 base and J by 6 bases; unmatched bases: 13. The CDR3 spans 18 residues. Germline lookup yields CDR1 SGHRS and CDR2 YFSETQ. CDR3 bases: TGCGCCAGCAGCTTGAGCCTGGCGAGACAGGGGGCGCGCAATGAGCAGTTCTTC. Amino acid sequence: CASSLSLARQGARNEQFF.

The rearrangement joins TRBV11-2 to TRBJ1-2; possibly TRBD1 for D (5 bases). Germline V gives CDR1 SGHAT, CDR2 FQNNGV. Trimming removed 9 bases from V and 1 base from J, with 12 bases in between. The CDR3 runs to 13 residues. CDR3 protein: CASRDSGNYGYTF. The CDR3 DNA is TGTGCCAGTAGGGACTCGGGTAACTATGGCTACACCTTC.

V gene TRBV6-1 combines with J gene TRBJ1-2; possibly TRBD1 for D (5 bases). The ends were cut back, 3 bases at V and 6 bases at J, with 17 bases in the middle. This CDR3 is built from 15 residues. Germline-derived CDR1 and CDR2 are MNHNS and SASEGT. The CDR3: CASSDPRGSKDGYTF. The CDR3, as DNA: TGTGCCAGCAGTGACCCGCGGGGCAGCAAGGATGGCTACACCTTC.

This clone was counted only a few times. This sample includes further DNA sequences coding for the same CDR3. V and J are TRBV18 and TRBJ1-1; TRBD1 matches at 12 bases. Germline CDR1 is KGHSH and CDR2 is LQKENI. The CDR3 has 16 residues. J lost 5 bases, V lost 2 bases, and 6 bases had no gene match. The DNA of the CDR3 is TGTGCCAGCTCACCAGGGACAGGGGGCGCGAGGACTGAAGCTTTCTTT. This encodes CASSPGTGGARTEAFF.

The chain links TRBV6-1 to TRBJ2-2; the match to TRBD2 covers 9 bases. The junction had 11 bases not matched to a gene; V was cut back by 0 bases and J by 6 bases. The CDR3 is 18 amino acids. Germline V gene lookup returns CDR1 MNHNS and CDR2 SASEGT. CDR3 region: CASSEALLRRGGSGELFF. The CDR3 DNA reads TGTGCCAGCAGTGAAGCGCTTCTTCGGCGGGGGGGCTCCGGGGAGCTGTTTTTT.

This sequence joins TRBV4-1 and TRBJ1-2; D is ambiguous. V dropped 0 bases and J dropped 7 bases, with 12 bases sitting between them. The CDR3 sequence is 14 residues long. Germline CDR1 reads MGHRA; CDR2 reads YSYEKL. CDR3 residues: CASSQDRAGIGYTF. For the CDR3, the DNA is TGCGCCAGCAGCCAAGATCGGGCGGGGATTGGCTACACCTTC.

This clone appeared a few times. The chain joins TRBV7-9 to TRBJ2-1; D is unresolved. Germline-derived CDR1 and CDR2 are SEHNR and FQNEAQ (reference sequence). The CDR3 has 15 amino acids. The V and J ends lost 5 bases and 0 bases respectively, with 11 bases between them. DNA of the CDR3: TGTGCCAGCAGCCCCCCCTCGGTCTCCTACAATGAGCAGTTCTTC. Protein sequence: CASSPPSVSYNEQFF.

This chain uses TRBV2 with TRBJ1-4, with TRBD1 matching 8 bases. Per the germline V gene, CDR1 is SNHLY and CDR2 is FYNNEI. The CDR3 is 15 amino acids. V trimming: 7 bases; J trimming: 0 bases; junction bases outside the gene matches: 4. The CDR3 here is CASIKTGATNEKLFF. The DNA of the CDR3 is TGTGCCAGCATCAAGACAGGGGCAACTAATGAAAAACTGTTTTTT.

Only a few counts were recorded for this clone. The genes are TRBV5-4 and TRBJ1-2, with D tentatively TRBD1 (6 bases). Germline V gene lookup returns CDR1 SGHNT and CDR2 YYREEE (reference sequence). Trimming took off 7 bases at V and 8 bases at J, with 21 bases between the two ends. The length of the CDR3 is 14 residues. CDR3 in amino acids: CASASGGAMRGYTF. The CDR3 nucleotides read TGTGCCAGCGCGAGTGGGGGGGCTATGAGAGGCTACACCTTC.

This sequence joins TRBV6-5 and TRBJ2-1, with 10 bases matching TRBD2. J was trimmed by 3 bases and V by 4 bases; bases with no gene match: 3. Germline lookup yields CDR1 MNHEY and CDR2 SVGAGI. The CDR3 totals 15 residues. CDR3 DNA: TGTGCCAGCAGTTCTCTAGCGGGAGTCTACAATGAGCAGTTCTTC. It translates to CASSSLAGVYNEQFF.

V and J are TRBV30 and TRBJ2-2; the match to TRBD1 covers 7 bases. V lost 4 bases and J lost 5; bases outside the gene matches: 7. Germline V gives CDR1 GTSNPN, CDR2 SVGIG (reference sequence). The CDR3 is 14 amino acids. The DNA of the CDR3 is TGTGCCTGGAAGGGACAGCGAGGGACCGGGGAGCTGTTTTTT. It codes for CAWKGQRGTGELFF. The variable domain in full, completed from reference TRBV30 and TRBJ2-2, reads SQTIHQWPATLVQPVGSPLSLECTVEGTSNPNLYWYRQAAGRGLQLLFYSVGIGQISSEVPQNLSASRPQDRQFILSSKKLLLSDSGFYLCAWKGQRGTGELFFGEGSRLTVL.

For the CDR3, the DNA is TGTGCCAGCAGCTCACTAGTCGGGGTTTACAATGAGCAGTTCTTC. Translated, it gives CASSSLVGVYNEQFF. V is TRBV11-2 and J is TRBJ2-1; D perhaps matches TRBD2 (5 bases). V lost 4 bases and J lost 4, with 14 bases in between. The CDR3 runs to 15 residues. Germline V gene lookup returns CDR1 SGHAT and CDR2 FQNNGV.

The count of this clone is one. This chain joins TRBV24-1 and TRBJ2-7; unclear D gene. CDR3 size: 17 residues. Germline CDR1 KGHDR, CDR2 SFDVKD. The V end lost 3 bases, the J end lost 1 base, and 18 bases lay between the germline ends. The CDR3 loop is CATSDAPKTQISYEQYF. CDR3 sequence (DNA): TGTGCCACCAGTGATGCCCCTAAGACTCAGATATCCTACGAGCAGTACTTC.

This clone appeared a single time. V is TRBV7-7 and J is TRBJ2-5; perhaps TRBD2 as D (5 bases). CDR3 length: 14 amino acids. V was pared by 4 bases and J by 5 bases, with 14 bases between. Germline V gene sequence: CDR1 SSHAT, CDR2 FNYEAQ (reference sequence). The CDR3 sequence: CASSSAGIGETQYF. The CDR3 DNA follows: TGTGCCAGCAGCTCCGCCGGGATCGGGGAGACCCAGTACTTC.

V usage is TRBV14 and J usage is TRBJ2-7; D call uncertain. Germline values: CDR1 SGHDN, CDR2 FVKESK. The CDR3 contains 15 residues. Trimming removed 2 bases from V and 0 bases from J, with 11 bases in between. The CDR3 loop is CASSQSLWSSYEQYF. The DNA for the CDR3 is TGTGCCAGCAGCCAAAGCCTCTGGAGCTCCTACGAGCAGTACTTC.

For the CDR3, the DNA is TGTGCCAGCAGTTTCGAGGGAGGAGGCTACACCTTC. Protein sequence: CASSFEGGGYTF. The chain couples TRBV28 to TRBJ1-2; no clear D gene. Trimming left V 3 bases short and J 8 bases short, with 10 bases between. Looked up from germline, CDR1 is MDHEN and CDR2 is SYDVKM. The length of the CDR3 is 12 residues.

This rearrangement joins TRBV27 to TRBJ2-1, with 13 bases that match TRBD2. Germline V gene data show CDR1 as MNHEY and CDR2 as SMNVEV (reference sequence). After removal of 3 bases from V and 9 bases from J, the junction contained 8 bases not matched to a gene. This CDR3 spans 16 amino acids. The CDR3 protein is CASSFPGLAGVVEQFF. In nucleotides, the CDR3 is TGTGCCAGCAGTTTTCCTGGACTAGCGGGAGTGGTTGAGCAGTTCTTC.

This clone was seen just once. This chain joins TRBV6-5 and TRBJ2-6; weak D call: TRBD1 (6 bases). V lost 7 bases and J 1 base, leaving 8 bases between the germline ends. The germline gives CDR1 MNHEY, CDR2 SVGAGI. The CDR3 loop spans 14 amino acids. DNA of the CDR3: TGTGCCAGCACCCAGGGGTCTGGGGCCAACGTCCTGACTTTC. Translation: CASTQGSGANVLTF.

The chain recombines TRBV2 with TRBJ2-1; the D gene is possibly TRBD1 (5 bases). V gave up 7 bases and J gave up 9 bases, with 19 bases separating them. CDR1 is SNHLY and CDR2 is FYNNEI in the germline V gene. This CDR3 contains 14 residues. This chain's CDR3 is CASNQLQGSGEQFF. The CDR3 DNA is TGTGCCAGCAACCAACTCCAGGGTTCAGGTGAGCAGTTCTTC.

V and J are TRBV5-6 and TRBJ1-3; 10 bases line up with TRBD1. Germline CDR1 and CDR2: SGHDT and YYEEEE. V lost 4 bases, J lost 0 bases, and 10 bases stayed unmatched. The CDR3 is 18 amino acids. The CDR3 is CASSPGQGDLNSGNTIYF. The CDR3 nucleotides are TGTGCCAGCAGCCCTGGACAGGGGGATTTGAACTCTGGAAACACCATATATTTT.

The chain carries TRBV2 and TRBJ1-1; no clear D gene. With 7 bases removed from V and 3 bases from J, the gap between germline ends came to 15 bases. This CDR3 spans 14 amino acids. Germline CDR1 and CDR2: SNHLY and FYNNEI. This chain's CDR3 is CASTLAGGDTEAFF. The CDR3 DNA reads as TGTGCCAGCACCTTGGCGGGCGGGGACACTGAAGCTTTCTTT.